This T cell receptor (beta chain) was sequenced for a study of T cells in localized non-small cell lung cancer (dated by TCRdb to about 2020). About the full investigation: The study analyzed T cell repertoires of about 230 early-stage NSCLC patients, comparing tumors and uninvolved tumor-adjacent lungs. The cohort comprised roughly 230 treatment-naïve NSCLC patients with resected, localized lung tumors. NSCLC patients had a mean age of around 66 years, and more than 120 were male and 85 to 110 female.

As regards this clone: The clone's antigen remains unknown. No quality values exist for individual bases; no much larger clone is one base distant.

On the study overall, not on this receptor specifically: A median of roughly 60 of the top 100 tumor clones were detected in paired uninvolved adjacent lung, and under 30 of these tumor clones were also found among the top 100 clones of the paired uninvolved adjacent lung. Because of the exploratory design, TCR variables were selected using unadjusted p-values without false-discovery rate correction. Higher T cell density in blood was associated with longer overall survival, whereas higher clonality in adjacent lung was associated with shorter survival. Because multi-region sequencing of the tumors was not done, intratumor heterogeneity could not be ruled out. Uninvolved tumor-adjacent lung showed the highest T cell clonality, higher than tumor, which suggests more focused antigenic responses in the uninvolved tumor-adjacent lung.

At diagnosis, peripheral blood, uninvolved tumor-adjacent lung and tumor were collected and stored as a combination of fresh-frozen and FFPE material. For TCR repertoire profiling, the blood samples were analyzed as peripheral blood mononuclear cells. The germline V gene provides CDR1 SGHTA and CDR2 FQGNSA. The cysteine opens and the phenylalanine closes a CDR3 of 16 amino acids. Only CDR3 DNA is held: 48 bases, read in frame from base 1. V is shortened by 1 base, J by 2 bases, and the region joining them spans 12 bases. TCR beta CDR3 regions were sequenced from DNA using the immunoSEQ Assay. In the authors' own workflow: To compute T cell density, TCR beta template counts were normalized to usable DNA, which was estimated by amplifying housekeeping genes. Using the preseqR package, richness was estimated by extrapolating to 120,000 templates for tissue samples and 400,000 templates for PBMC samples. Clonality was defined as one minus Pielou's evenness. Tissue-enriched TCRs were identified by differential abundance testing using productive amino-acid clonotypes, minimum total count 5 and alpha 0.1. The Jaccard Index and the Morisita Overlap Index were used to measure how much the repertoires overlapped between compartments. GLIPH grouped TCR beta CDR3s together with public tetramer-defined viral CDR3s, and a viral motif had to include at least three viral sequences and show V-gene enrichment. TCRdb holds this immuneACCESS table with in-frame rearrangements only. Some clones are missing; in checked studies, unresolved V genes explain under half, and the rest has no known cause. That table supplies the V and J calls and clone size; D and trimming were determined from the DNA. The sample has approximately 41,000 clones on record, roughly 88% of them singletons. The ten largest clones take up about 6% of the sample.

Sample: peripheral blood mononuclear cells, taken before any cancer treatment. The chain was built from TRBV7-2 and TRBJ1-5, with no reliable assignment of the D segment. This TCR derives from a male donor older than 55 with stage II lung adenocarcinoma. For the CDR3, the sequence is CASSLERINGNQPQHF. The sequenced DNA is TGTGCCAGCAGCTTAGAGAGAATTAATGGCAATCAGCCCCAGCATTTT.